These 8 T cell receptor beta chains were all obtained from the same sample, sequenced in a study of cytomegalovirus exposure and HLA in healthy donors. A multiplex PCR was run with 60 Vbeta primers and 13 Jbeta primers. Measured with immunoSEQ multiplex PCR; TCRdb has only the in-frame clones, and not every one. The sample has some 130,000 clones, roughly 80% seen once; the top ten hold roughly 7%. The material sequenced was PBMCs. The receptors stem from a male donor in good health and CMV-seronegative.

The chain uses TRBV5-1 and TRBJ2-5; 8 bases are a match to TRBD1. CDR1 and CDR2 from the germline V gene are SGHRS and YFSETQ. CDR3 length: 14 residues. J gave up 1 base and V 4 bases, and 3 bases lay outside the gene matches. The CDR3: CASSPGQVQETQYF. The CDR3 DNA reads TGCGCCAGCAGCCCGGGACAGGTCCAAGAGACCCAGTACTTC.

The V and J genes are TRBV28 and TRBJ1-5; D perhaps matches TRBD1 (5 bases). CDR3 size: 14 residues. The ends were cut back, 5 bases at V and 0 bases at J, with 8 bases in the middle. The V gene's germline CDR1 is MDHEN and CDR2 SYDVKM. The CDR3 bases are TGTGCCAGCAGTGACAGAGGTAGCAATCAGCCCCAGCATTTT. Amino acids: CASSDRGSNQPQHF.

The genes are TRBV4-1 and TRBJ1-2, with 12 bases fitting TRBD1. Germline trimming cut 6 bases from V and 14 bases from J; bases unmatched to any gene: 10. This CDR3 has 13 amino acids. Germline CDR1 is MGHRA and CDR2 is YSYEKL. The CDR3, as DNA: TGCGCCAGCAGTCCCGGGACAGGGGGCTTCGGGACCTTC. Translation: CASSPGTGGFGTF.

V and J are TRBV9 and TRBJ2-5, with 13 bases lining up with TRBD2. The J segment lost 6 bases and the V segment lost 4 bases, leaving 6 bases of the junction unmatched. This CDR3 has 15 residues. Germline V gene sequence: CDR1 SGDLS, CDR2 YYNGEE. CDR3 coding DNA: TGTGCCAGCAGCTTCGGACTAGCGGGGGAGAAGACCCAGTACTTC. It codes for CASSFGLAGEKTQYF.

The V gene is TRBV29-1, the J gene TRBJ2-2, with D perhaps matching TRBD1 (6 bases). Germline V lookup: CDR1 SQVTM, CDR2 ANQGSEA. V dropped 1 base and J dropped 8 bases, with 14 bases sitting between them. The CDR3 spans 14 residues. The CDR3: CSVEVGRGGGELFF. The CDR3 DNA follows: TGCAGCGTTGAAGTCGGCAGGGGTGGGGGGGAGCTGTTTTTT.

The genes are TRBV27 and TRBJ1-6; unclear D gene. The CDR3 totals 17 residues. V lost 2 bases and J lost 0, with 11 bases in between. The V gene's germline CDR1 is MNHEY and CDR2 SMNVEV (reference sequence). CDR3 sequence reads: CASSLDWVSSYNSPLHF. The CDR3 DNA reads TGTGCCAGCAGTTTAGACTGGGTGAGCTCCTATAATTCACCCCTCCACTTT.

The V and J genes are TRBV13 and TRBJ2-2, with 13 bases matching TRBD2. The J segment lost 7 bases and the V segment lost 5 bases, leaving 10 bases of the junction unmatched. CDR3 length equals 17 residues. Per germline, CDR1 PRHDT and CDR2 FYEKMQ (reference sequence). Written as DNA, the CDR3 is TGTGCCAGCAGCGCGACTAGCGGGAGGCTCGACAACGGGGAGCTGTTTTTT. This sequence encodes CASSATSGRLDNGELFF. The whole variable domain, remainder taken from reference TRBV13 and TRBJ2-2, is AAGVIQSPRHLIKEKRETATLKCYPIPRHDTVYWYQQGPGQDPQFLISFYEKMQSDKGSIPDRFSAQQFSDYHSELNMSSLELGDSALYFCASSATSGRLDNGELFFGEGSRLTVL.

The chain joins TRBV5-6 to TRBJ1-3; D is uncertain. The CDR3 consists of 14 residues. Germline V CDR1 and CDR2: SGHDT, YYEEEE. V dropped 0 bases and J dropped 4 bases, with 8 bases sitting between them. The CDR3, as DNA: TGTGCCAGCAGCTTGGGGTCTACGGGAAACACCATATATTTT. Protein: CASSLGSTGNTIYF.